This T cell receptor (beta chain) is drawn from a study of cytomegalovirus exposure and HLA in healthy donors. CDR1 and CDR2 (germline): MRHNA, SNTAGT. The CDR3 spans 14 residues. Trimming left V 3 bases short and J 2 bases short, with 9 bases between. Points from the study as a whole: Investigators reported 164 TCR beta chains as tied to cytomegalovirus. Both high specificity and high sensitivity reportedly marked the classifier's diagnosis of cytomegalovirus status.

TCRdb's table, derived via immunoSEQ multiplex PCR, lists solely in-frame clones and lacks some. The sample records about 260,000 clones, about 90% being singletons. Remarks on this clone: The antigen remains undetermined.

The rearrangement uses TRBV6-4 and TRBJ2-3, with D tentatively TRBD1 (6 bases). This TCR was sampled from a woman in her 30s in good health and CMV-seronegative. Sequenced: PBMCs. CDR3 residues: CASSENRVTDTQYF. Written as DNA, the CDR3 is TGTGCCAGCAGTGAGAACAGGGTCACAGATACGCAGTATTTT.